This T cell receptor beta chain was identified in a study of human T cells and chemical hapten exposure. On the study more broadly: All patients underwent weekly scalp dosing with diphenylcyclopropenone for the full roughly 25-week study. Findings of the study overall: Donor immune responses may differ from healthy people's, since all donors had alopecia.

Ten or more counts support this clonotype. Its antigen is not known. The time point: patch test 2, 6 weeks after DPC sensitization. Noted treatment: therapeutic diphenylcyclopropenone sensitization with weekly scalp DPC. MiXCR, applied by TCRdb to the RACE reads, yields one record per CDR3 protein. Of approximately 120,000 distinct CDR3 sequences listed, roughly a tenth are singletons. With 3 bases removed from V and 1 base from J, the gap between germline ends came to 13 bases. Per germline, CDR1 MDHEN and CDR2 SYDVKM. The CDR3 has 17 residues. The sample in question was whole blood, obtained in connection with sensitization to the hapten diphenylcyclopropenone (DPC). The chain joins TRBV28 to TRBJ2-6; D unresolved. The sequence derives from a woman between 35 and 50 years old with alopecia areata. Some clones in this sample may be carry-over from other donors' samples. The CDR3 DNA reads as TGTGCCAGCAGTTTCCACAGCTTTAGGTCTGGGGCCAACGTCCTGACTTTC. Protein: CASSFHSFRSGANVLTF.